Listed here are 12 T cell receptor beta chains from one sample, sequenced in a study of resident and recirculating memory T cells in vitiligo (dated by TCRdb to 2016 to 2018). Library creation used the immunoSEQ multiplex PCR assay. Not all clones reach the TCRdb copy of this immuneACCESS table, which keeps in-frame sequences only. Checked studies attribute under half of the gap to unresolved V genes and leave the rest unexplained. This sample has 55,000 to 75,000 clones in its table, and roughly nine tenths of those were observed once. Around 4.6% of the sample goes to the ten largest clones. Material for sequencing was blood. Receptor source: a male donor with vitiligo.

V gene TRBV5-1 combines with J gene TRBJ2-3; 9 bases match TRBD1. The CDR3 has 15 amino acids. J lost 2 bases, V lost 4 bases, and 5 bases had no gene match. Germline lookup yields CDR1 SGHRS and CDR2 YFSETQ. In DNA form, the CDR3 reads TGCGCCAGCAGCAAAAGGACAGGGGACACAGATACGCAGTATTTT. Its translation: CASSKRTGDTDTQYF. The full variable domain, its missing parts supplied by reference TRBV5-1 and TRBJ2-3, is KAGVTQTPRYLIKTRGQQVTLSCSPISGHRSVSWYQQTPGQGLQFLFEYFSETQRNKGNFPGRFSGRQFSNSRSEMNVSTLELGDSALYLCASSKRTGDTDTQYFGPGTRLTVL.

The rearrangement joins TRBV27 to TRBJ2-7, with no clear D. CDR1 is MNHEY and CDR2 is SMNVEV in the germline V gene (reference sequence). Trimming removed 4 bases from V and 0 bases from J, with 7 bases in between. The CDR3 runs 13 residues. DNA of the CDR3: TGTGCCAGCAGTTATCGTCTCTCCTACGAGCAGTACTTC. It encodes CASSYRLSYEQYF.

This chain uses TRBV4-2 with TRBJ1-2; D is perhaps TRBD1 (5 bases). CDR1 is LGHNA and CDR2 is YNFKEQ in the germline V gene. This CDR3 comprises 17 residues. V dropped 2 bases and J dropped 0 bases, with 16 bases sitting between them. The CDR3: CASSQLGGFRANYGYTF. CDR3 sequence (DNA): TGTGCCAGCAGCCAACTCGGAGGGTTCAGGGCTAACTATGGCTACACCTTC.

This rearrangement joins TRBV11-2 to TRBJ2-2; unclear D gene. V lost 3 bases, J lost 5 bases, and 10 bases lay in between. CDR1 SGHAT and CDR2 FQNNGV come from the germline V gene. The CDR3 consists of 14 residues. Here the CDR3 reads CASSFPQVTGELFF. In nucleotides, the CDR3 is TGTGCCAGCAGCTTCCCGCAGGTGACCGGGGAGCTGTTTTTT.

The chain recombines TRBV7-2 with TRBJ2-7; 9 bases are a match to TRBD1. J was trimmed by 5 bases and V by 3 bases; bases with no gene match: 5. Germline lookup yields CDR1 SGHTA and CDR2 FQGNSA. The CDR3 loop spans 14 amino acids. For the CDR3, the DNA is TGTGCCAGCAGCTTTTCCGGGACAGGGAACGAGCAGTACTTC. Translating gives CASSFSGTGNEQYF.

CDR3 amino acids: CASSPGGVDTQYF. The CDR3 DNA sequence: TGTGCCAGCAGCCCAGGGGGCGTGGATACGCAGTATTTT. This sequence joins TRBV7-9 and TRBJ2-3; TRBD1 aligns across 8 bases. This CDR3 contains 13 residues. The ends lost 5 bases at V and 6 bases at J; junction bases unmatched: 4. Per germline, CDR1 SEHNR and CDR2 FQNEAQ (reference sequence).

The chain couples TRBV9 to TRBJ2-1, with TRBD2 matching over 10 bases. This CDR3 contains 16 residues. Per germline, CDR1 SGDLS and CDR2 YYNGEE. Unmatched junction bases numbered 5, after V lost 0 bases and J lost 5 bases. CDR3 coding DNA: TGTGCCAGCAGCGTAGGAATAGCGGGGGGTCACAATGAGCAGTTCTTC. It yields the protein CASSVGIAGGHNEQFF.

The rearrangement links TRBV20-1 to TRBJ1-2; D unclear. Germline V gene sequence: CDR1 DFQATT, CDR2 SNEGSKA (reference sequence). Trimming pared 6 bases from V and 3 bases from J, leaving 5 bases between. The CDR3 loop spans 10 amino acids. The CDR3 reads CSARDYGYTF. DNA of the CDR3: TGCAGTGCCCGGGACTATGGCTACACCTTC.

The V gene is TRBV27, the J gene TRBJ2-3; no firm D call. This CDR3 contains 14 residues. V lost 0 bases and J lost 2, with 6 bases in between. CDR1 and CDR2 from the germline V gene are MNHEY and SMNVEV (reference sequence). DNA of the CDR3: TGTGCCAGCAGTTTATCGGAGTTCACAGATACGCAGTATTTT. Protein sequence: CASSLSEFTDTQYF.

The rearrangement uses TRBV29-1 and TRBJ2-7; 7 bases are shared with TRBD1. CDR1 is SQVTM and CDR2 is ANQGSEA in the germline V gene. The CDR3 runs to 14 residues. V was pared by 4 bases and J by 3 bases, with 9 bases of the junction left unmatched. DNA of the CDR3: TGCAGCGTTGGGAACAGGGGAATTAACTACGAGCAGTACTTC. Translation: CSVGNRGINYEQYF.

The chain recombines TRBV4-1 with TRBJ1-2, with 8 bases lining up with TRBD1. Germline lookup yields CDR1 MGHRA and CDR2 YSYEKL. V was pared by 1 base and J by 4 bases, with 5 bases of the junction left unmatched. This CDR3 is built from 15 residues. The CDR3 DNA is TGCGCCAGCAGCCAAGTAGACAGGGGATTCTATGGCTACACCTTC. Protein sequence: CASSQVDRGFYGYTF.

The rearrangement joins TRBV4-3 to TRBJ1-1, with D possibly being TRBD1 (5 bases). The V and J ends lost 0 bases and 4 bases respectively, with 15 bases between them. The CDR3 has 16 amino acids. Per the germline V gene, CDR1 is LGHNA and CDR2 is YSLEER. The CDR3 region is CASSQDPPGFSTEAFF. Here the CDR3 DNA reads TGCGCCAGCAGCCAAGATCCCCCAGGGTTTAGCACTGAAGCTTTCTTT.